Sequencing of this T cell receptor beta chain was carried out in a study of blood T cells in healthy people across ages. V was pared by 1 base and J by 6 bases, with 10 bases between. The CDR3 contains 12 residues. CDR1 GTSNPN and CDR2 SVGIG come from the germline V gene (reference sequence). Through a sample-barcoded 5' primer and a J-beta primer mix, a second PCR was run for about 6 to 12 cycles. TCRdb re-called the 5' RACE reads with MiXCR, one entry per CDR3 protein. This table holds over 300,000 distinct CDR3 sequences, about 52% found once. The sequenced sample consisted of blood. The sequence was obtained from a man aged 55-75 years in good health. The chain is built from TRBV30 and TRBJ2-7; weak D call: TRBD2 (6 bases). This chain's CDR3 is CAWSGFGGEQYF. Written as DNA, the CDR3 is TGTGCCTGGAGTGGGTTCGGGGGCGAGCAGTACTTC. The full variable domain, rest sourced from reference TRBV30 and TRBJ2-7, is SQTIHQWPATLVQPVGSPLSLECTVEGTSNPNLYWYRQAAGRGLQLLFYSVGIGQISSEVPQNLSASRPQDRQFILSSKKLLLSDSGFYLCAWSGFGGEQYFGPGTRLTVT.